This paragraph reports one TCR beta chain. Germline V lookup: CDR1 MNHNS, CDR2 SASEGT. Trimming stripped 0 bases from V and 0 bases from J, with 23 bases between. The CDR3 spans 21 residues. This specimen comes from a study of blood T cell repertoires in COVID-19. The wider study: The United States, Italy and Spain provided the acute and convalescent COVID-19 samples. PBMCs, B-cell-depleted T cells, or T cells were the source of the cDNA or gDNA that made up the material.

Original handling: The assay estimated nucleated cells by amplifying reference gene primers. Method: immunoSEQ multiplex PCR; TCRdb's copy keeps in-frame clones and lacks some. V and J calls and clone size follow that table, whereas D and trimming were derived from the DNA. The sample contains 100,000 to 150,000 clones, over 60% of which appear only once. The sequence was obtained from a human donor in a cohort sampled during active COVID-19. This chain connects TRBV6-1 to TRBJ1-4; D may be TRBD1 (6 bases). Sequenced sample: peripheral blood. The DNA of the CDR3 is TGTGCCAGCAGTGAAGCGGGTCTAAGTTGGCAGGGGCCGGCAACTAATGAAAAACTGTTTTTT. It yields the protein CASSEAGLSWQGPATNEKLFF.